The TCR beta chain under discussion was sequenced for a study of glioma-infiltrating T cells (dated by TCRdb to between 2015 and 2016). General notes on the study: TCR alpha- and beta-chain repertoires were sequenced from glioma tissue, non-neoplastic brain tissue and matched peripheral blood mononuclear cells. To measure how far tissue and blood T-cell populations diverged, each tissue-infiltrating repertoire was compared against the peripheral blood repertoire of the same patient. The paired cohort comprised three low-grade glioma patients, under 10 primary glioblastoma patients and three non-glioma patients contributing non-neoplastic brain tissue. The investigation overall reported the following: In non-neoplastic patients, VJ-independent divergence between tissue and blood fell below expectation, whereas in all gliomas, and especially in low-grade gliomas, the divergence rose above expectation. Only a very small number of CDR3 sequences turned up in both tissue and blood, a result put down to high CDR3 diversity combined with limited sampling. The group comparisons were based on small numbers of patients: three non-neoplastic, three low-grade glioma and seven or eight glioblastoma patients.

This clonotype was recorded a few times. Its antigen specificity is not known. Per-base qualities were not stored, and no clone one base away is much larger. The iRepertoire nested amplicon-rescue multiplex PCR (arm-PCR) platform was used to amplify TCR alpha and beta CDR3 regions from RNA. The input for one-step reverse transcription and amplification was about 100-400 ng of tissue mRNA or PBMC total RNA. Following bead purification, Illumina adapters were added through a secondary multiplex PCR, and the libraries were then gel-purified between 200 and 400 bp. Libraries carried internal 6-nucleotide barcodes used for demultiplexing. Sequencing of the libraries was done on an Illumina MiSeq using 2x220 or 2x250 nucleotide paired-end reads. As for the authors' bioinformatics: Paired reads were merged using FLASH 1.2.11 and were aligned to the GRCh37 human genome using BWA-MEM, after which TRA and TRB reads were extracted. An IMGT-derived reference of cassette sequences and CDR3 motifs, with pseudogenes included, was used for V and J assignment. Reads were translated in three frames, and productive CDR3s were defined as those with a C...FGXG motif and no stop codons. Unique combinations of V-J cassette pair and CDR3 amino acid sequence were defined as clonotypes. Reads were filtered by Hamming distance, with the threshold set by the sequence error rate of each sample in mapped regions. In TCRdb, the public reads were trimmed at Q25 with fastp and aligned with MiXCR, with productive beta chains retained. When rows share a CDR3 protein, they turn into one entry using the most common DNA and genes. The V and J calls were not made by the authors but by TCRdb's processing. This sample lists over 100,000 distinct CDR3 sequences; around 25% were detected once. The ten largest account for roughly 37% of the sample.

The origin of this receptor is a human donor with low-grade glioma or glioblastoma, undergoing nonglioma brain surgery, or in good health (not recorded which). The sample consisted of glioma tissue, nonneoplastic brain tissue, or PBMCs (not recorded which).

The DNA sequence is TGTGCCAGCAGCGTAGGATGGGAGCTCAATGAGCAGTTCTTC. Protein translation: CASSVGWELNEQFF. The chain is assembled from TRBV9 and TRBJ2-1; the D region possibly corresponds to TRBD2 (5 bases align). The CDR3 has 14 amino acids, counting the end cysteine and phenylalanine. The sequence is cut down to CDR3 DNA, 42 bases in frame from base 1. Taken from the germline V gene, the CDR1 and CDR2 loops are SGDLS and YYNGEE. Between the V and J ends, shortened by 0 bases and 6 bases respectively, the junction contains 10 bases.